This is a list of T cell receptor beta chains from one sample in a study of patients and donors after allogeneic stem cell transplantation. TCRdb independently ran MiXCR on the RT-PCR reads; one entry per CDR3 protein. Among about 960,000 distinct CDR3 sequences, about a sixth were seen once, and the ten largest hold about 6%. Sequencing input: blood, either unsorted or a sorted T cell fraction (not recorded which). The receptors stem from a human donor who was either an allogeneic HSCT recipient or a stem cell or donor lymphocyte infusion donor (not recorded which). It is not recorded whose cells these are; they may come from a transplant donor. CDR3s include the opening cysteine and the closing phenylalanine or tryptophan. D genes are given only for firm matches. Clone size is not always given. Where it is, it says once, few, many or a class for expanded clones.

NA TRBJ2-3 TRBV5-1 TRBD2 CASSSGLAVSTDTQYF TGCGCCAGCAGCTCGGGACTAGCGGTGAGCACAGATACGCAGTATTTT
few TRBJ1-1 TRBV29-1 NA CSFRGGTEAFF TGCAGCTTCCGGGGGGGCACTGAAGCTTTCTTT
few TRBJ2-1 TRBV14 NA CASSHHLAVYNEQFF TGTGCCAGCAGCCACCACTTGGCAGTTTACAATGAGCAGTTCTTC
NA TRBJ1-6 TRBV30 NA CAWKAGLISLHF TGTGCCTGGAAGGCCGGGCTAATATCCCTCCACTTT
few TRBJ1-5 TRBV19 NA CASSIERNMEPQHF TGTGCCAGTAGTATTGAGAGGAATATGGAGCCCCAGCATTTT
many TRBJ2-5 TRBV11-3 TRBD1 CASSLDRRETQYF TGTGCCAGCAGCTTGGACAGGAGAGAGACCCAGTACTTC
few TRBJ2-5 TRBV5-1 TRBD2 CASSLDVLPSGALETQYF TGCGCCAGCAGCTTGGACGTATTGCCTAGCGGGGCTCTGGAGACCCAGTACTTC
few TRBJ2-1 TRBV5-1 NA CASSERGSYNEQFF TGCGCCAGCAGTGAGAGGGGGTCCTACAATGAGCAGTTCTTC
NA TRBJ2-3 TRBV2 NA CASSEEAGGSPGTQYF TGTGCCAGCAGTGAAGAAGCTGGGGGTTCACCCGGAACGCAGTATTTT
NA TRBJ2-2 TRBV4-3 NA CASSPGQPNTGELFF TGCGCCAGCAGCCCGGGACAACCGAACACCGGGGAGCTGTTTTTT
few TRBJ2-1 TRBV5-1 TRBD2 CASSLVVREGGLDEQFF TGCGCCAGCAGCTTGGTGGTGCGGGAGGGGGGTCTCGATGAGCAGTTCTTC
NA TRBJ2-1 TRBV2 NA CASSEAGSEQFF TGTGCCAGCAGTGAAGCGGGGAGTGAGCAGTTCTTC
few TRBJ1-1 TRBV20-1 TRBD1 CSAPDRGRGNTEAFF TGCAGTGCACCTGACAGGGGGCGGGGGAACACTGAAGCTTTCTTT
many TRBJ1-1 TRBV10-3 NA CAIRGSNTEAFF TGTGCCATCAGGGGCAGTAACACTGAAGCTTTCTTT
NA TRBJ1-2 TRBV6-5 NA CASSYRQGNGYTF TGTGCCAGCAGTTACAGGCAGGGTAATGGCTACACCTTC
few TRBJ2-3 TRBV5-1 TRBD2 CASSPRASGYTDTQYF TGCGCCAGCAGCCCCCGGGCTAGCGGATACACAGATACGCAGTATTTT
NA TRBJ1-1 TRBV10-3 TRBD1 CAISTGGPEAFF TGTGCCATCAGTACAGGGGGCCCTGAAGCTTTCTTT
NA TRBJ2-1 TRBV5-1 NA CASSSLPTGSSYNEQFF TGCGCCAGCAGCTCCCTCCCGACTGGAAGCTCCTACAATGAGCAGTTCTTC
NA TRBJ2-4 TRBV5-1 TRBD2 CASSLVIGGGAKNIQYF TGCGCCAGCAGCTTGGTGATAGGCGGGGGGGCCAAAAACATTCAGTACTTC
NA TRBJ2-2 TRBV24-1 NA CATSDFINTGELFF TGTGCCACCAGTGATTTTATTAACACCGGGGAGCTGTTTTTT
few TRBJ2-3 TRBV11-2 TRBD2 CASTPTSGGDTQYF TGTGCCAGCACCCCGACTAGCGGGGGAGATACGCAGTATTTT
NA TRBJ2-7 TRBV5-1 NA CASSSGPTYEQYF TGCGCCAGCAGCTCCGGCCCTACCTACGAGCAGTACTTC
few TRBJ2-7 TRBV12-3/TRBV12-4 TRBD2 CASSSPSPGLAAYEQYF TGTGCCAGCAGTTCCCCGTCACCGGGACTAGCGGCCTACGAGCAGTACTTC
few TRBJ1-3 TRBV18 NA CASSPPGVSSGNTIYF TGTGCCAGCTCACCACCGGGAGTTAGCTCTGGAAACACCATATATTTT
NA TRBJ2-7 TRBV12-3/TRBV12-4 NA CASRWTGRSEQYF TGTGCCAGCAGGTGGACTGGACGTTCCGAGCAGTACTTC
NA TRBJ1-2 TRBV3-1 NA CASSLREEGYTF TGTGCCAGCAGCCTCCGGGAGGAGGGCTACACCTTC
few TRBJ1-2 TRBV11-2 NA CASSLSPVQGMSGYTF TGTGCCAGCAGCTTAAGTCCGGTACAGGGAATGAGTGGCTACACCTTC
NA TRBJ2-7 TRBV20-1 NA CSARGVGLPLEQYF TGCAGTGCTAGAGGGGTGGGACTCCCCCTCGAGCAGTACTTC
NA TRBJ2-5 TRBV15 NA CATSRSRRADPYQETQYF TGTGCCACCAGCAGATCCCGAAGGGCGGACCCGTACCAAGAGACCCAGTACTTC
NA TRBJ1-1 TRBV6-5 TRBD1 CASSYPRTGSHTEAFF TGTGCCAGCAGTTACCCCAGGACAGGCAGTCACACTGAAGCTTTCTTT
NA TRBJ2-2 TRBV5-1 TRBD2 CASSGRTSGATGELFF TGCGCCAGCAGCGGGAGGACTAGCGGAGCCACCGGGGAGCTGTTTTTT
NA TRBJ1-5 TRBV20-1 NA CSAYRDGRPGPQHF TGCAGTGCCTATCGGGACGGAAGACCGGGGCCCCAGCATTTT
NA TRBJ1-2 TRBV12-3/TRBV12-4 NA CASSRPPLLGGYGYTF TGTGCCAGCAGCCGTCCCCCTCTCCTGGGGGGCTATGGCTACACCTTC
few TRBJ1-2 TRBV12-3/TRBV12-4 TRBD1 CASSSATLQGAQGYTF TGTGCCAGCAGCTCCGCTACTTTACAGGGGGCGCAGGGCTACACCTTC
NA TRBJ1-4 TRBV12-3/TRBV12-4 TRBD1 CASSPGTGNNEKLFF TGTGCCAGCAGTCCCGGGACAGGGAATAATGAAAAACTGTTTTTT
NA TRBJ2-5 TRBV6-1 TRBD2 CASSRRGVRTKETQYF TGTGCCAGCAGCCGTCGGGGGGTAAGGACCAAAGAGACCCAGTACTTC
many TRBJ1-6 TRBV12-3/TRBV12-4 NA CASGLPLHF TGTGCCAGCGGCCTACCCCTCCACTTT
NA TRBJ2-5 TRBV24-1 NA CATSSGERSAPETQYF TGTGCCACCTCATCGGGAGAACGGTCGGCGCCAGAGACCCAGTACTTC
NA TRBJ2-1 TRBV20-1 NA CSARVFTGLVGDEQFF TGCAGTGCTAGAGTCTTTACAGGGTTAGTCGGGGATGAGCAGTTCTTC
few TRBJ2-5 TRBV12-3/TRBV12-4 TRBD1 CASSTGQGETQYF TGTGCCAGCAGTACGGGACAGGGAGAGACCCAGTACTTC
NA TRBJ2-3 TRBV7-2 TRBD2 CASTPAGGGASTDTQYF TGTGCCAGCACCCCTGCCGGCGGGGGGGCTAGCACAGATACGCAGTATTTT
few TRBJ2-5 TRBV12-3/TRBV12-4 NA CASSLGPGKQYF TGTGCCAGCAGTCTCGGCCCCGGGAAACAGTACTTC
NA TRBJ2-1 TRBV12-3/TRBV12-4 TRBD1 CASSRQGATVEQFF TGTGCCAGCAGCCGACAGGGGGCTACAGTTGAGCAGTTCTTC
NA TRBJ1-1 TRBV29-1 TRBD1 CSVVERFIGGSGTEAFF TGCAGCGTTGTAGAAAGATTTATAGGGGGCTCGGGCACTGAAGCTTTCTTT
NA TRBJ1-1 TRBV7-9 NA CASSLDGGLGEAFF TGTGCCAGCAGCTTAGATGGAGGGCTGGGCGAAGCTTTCTTT
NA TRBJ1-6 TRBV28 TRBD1 CASSHGTADNSPLHF TGTGCCAGCAGTCACGGGACAGCGGATAATTCACCCCTCCACTTT
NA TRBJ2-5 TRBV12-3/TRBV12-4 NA CASSFGSSQETQYF TGTGCCAGCAGTTTCGGTAGCAGCCAAGAGACCCAGTACTTC
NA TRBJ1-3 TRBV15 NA CATSRDPSGNTIYF TGTGCCACCAGCAGAGATCCTAGCGGAAACACCATATATTTT
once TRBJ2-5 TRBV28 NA CASSSPLTETQYF TGTGCCAGCAGCTCGCCGTTGACGGAGACCCAGTACTTC
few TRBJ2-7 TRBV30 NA CAWSTPTYEQYF TGTGCCTGGAGTACACCGACCTACGAGCAGTACTTC
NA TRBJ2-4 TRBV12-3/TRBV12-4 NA CASSPYPGAKNIQYF TGTGCCAGCAGTCCCTACCCGGGGGCGAAGAACATTCAGTACTTC
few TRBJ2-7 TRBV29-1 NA CNAQGMSSYEQYF TGCAACGCCCAGGGAATGAGCTCCTACGAGCAGTACTTC